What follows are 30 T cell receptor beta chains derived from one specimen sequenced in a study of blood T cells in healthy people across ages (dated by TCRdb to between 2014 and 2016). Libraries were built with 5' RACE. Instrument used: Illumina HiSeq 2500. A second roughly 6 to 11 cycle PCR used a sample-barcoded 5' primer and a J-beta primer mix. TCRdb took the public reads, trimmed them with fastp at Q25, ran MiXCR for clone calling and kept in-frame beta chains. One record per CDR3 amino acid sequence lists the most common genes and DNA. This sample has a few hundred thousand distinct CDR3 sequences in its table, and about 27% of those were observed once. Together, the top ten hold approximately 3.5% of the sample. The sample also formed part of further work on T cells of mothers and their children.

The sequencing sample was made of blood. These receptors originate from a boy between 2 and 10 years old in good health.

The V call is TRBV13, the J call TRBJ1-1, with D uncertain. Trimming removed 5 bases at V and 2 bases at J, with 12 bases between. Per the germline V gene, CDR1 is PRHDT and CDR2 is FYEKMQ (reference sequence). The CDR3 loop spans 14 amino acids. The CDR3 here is CASSPTEVNTEAFF. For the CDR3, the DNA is TGTGCCAGCAGCCCCACGGAGGTTAACACTGAAGCTTTCTTT.

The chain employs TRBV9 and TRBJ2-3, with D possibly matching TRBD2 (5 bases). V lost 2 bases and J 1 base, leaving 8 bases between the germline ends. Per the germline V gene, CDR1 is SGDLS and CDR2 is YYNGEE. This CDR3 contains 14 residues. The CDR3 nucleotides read TGTGCCAGCAGCGTCAGCGGCCGCACAGATACGCAGTATTTT. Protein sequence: CASSVSGRTDTQYF.

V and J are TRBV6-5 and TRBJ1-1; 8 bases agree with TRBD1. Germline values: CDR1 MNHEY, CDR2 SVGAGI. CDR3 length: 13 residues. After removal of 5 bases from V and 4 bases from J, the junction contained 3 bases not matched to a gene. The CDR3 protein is CASSQGAGTEAFF. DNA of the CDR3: TGTGCCAGCAGTCAGGGGGCGGGCACTGAAGCTTTCTTT.

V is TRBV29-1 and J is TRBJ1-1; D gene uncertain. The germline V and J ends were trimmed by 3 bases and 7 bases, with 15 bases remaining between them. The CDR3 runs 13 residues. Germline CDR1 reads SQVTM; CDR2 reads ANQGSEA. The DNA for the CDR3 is TGCAGCGTTGACTATGGAGCCGAGGGTGAAGCTTTCTTT. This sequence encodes CSVDYGAEGEAFF.

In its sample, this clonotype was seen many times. The CDR3 reads CASSLTGHTEAFF. The CDR3 DNA reads as TGTGCCAGCAGTTTGACAGGGCACACTGAAGCTTTCTTT. This chain uses TRBV27 with TRBJ1-1; 7 bases match TRBD1. J lost 3 bases, V lost 3 bases, and 1 base had no gene match. CDR1 is MNHEY, CDR2 SMNVEV, per germline (reference sequence). CDR3 length equals 13 residues.

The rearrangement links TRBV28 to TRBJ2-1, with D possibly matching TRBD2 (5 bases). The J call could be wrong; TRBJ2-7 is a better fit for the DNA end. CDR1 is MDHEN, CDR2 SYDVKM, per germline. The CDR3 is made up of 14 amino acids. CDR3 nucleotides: TGTGCCAGCAGTTTGGCATGGGGAGATAGGGAGCAGTACTTC. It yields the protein CASSLAWGDREQYF.

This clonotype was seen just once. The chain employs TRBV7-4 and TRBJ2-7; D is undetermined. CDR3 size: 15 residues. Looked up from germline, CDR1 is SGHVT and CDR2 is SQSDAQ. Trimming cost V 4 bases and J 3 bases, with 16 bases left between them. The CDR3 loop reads CASSSRKCQSYEQYF. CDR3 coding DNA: TGTGCCAGCAGCTCTCGTAAGTGTCAGAGCTACGAGCAGTACTTC.

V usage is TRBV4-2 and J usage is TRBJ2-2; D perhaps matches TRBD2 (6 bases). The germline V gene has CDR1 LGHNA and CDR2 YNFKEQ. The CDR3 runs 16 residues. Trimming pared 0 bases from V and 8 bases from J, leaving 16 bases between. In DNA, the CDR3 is TGTGCCAGCAGCCAAGAGGGGTCTAGCGAGAGGGGGGAGCTGTTTTTT. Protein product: CASSQEGSSERGELFF.

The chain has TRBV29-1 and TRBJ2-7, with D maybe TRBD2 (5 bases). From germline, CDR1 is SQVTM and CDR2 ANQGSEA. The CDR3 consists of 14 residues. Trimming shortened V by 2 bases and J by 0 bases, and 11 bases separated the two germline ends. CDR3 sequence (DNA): TGCAGCGTTGAAATAACGGGATTCTCCTACGAGCAGTACTTC. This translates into CSVEITGFSYEQYF.

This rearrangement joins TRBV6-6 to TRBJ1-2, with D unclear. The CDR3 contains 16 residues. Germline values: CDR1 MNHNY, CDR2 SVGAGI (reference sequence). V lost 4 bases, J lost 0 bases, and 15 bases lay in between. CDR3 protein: CASSLRPQLSNYGYTF. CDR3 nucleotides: TGTGCCAGCAGTTTAAGGCCCCAGCTTTCTAACTATGGCTACACCTTC.

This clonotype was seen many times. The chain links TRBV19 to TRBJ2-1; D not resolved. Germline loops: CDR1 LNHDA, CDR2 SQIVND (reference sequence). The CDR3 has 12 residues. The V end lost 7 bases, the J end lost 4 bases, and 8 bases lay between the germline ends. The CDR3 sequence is CASNDLYNEQFF. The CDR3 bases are TGTGCCAGTAATGACTTATACAATGAGCAGTTCTTC.

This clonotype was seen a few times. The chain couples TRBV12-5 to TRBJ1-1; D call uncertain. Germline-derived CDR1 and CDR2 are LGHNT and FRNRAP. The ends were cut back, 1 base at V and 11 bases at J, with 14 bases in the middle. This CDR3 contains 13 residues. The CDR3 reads CASGLGTAREAFF. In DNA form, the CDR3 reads TGTGCTAGTGGTTTGGGGACTGCCCGAGAGGCTTTCTTT.

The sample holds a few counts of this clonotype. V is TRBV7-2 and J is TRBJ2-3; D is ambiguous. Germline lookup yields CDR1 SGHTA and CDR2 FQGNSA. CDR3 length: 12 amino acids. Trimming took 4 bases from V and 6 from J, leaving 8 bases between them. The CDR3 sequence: CASSSYRDTQYF. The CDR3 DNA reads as TGTGCCAGCAGCTCCTACCGGGATACGCAGTATTTT.

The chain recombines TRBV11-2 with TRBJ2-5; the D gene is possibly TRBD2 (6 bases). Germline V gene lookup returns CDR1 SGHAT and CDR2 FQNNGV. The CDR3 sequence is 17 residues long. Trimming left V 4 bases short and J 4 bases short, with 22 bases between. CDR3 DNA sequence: TGTGCCAGCAGCTCCAAACGGGGGACGGAACCACGAGAGACCCAGTACTTC. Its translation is CASSSKRGTEPRETQYF.

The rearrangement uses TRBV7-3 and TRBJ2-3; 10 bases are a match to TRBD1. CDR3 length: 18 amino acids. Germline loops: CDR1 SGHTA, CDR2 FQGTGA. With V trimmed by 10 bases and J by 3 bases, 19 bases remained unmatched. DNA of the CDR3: TGTGCCACACGAAAGGGGGGGACAGGGGACCCTCGAACAGATACGCAGTATTTT. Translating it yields CATRKGGTGDPRTDTQYF.

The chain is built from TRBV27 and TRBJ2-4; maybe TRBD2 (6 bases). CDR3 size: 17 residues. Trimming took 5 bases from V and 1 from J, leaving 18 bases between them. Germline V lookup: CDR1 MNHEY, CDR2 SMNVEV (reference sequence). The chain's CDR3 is CASSVYNYGSAKNIQYF. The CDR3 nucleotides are TGTGCCAGCAGTGTATATAACTACGGGAGTGCCAAAAACATTCAGTACTTC.

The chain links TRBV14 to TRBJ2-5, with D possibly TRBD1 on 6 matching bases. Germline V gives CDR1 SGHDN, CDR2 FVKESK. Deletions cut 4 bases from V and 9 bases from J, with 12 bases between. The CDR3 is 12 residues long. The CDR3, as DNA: TGTGCCAGCAGCCGGGATTGGACAGCCCAGTACTTC. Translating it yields CASSRDWTAQYF.

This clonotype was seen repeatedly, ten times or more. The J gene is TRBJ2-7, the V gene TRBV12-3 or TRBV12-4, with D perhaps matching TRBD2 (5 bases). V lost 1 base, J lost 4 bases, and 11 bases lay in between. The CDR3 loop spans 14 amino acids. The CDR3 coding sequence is TGTGCCAGCAGTTTAGGGCTAGCATTTTACGAGCAGTACTTC. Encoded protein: CASSLGLAFYEQYF.

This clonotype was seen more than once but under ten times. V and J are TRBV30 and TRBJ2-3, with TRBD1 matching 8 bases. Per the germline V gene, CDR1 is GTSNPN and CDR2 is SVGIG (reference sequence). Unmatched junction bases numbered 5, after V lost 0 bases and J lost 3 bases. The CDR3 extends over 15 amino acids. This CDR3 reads CAWSVLGQGTDTQYF. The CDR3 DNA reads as TGTGCCTGGAGTGTACTCGGACAGGGAACAGATACGCAGTATTTT.

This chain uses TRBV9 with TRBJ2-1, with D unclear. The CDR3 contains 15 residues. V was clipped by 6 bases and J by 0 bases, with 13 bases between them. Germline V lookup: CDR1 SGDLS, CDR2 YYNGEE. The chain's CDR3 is CASTPGGNSYNEQFF. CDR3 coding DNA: TGTGCCAGCACCCCAGGTGGTAACTCCTACAATGAGCAGTTCTTC.

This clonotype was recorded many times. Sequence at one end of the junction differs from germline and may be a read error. CDR3 sequence reads: CASSLASTDTQYF. The CDR3, as DNA: TGTGCCAGCAGCCTAGCTAGCACAGATACGCAGTATTTT. This sequence joins TRBV7-9 and TRBJ2-3, with D perhaps matching TRBD2 (5 bases). This CDR3 contains 13 residues. CDR1 and CDR2 from the germline V gene are SEHNR and FQNEAQ (reference sequence).

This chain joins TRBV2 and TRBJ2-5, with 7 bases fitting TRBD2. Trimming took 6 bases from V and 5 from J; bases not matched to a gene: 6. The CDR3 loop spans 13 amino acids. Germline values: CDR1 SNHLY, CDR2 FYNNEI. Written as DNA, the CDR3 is TGTGCCAGCAGGGGAGGGACTTGGGAGACCCAGTACTTC. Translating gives CASRGGTWETQYF.

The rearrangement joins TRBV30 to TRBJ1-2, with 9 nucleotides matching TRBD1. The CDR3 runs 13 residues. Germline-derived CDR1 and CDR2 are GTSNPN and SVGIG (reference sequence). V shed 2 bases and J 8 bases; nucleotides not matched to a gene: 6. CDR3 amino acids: CAWSPGQGSGYTF. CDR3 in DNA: TGTGCCTGGAGTCCGGGACAGGGTAGCGGCTACACCTTC. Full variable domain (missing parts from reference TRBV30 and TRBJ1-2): SQTIHQWPATLVQPVGSPLSLECTVEGTSNPNLYWYRQAAGRGLQLLFYSVGIGQISSEVPQNLSASRPQDRQFILSSKKLLLSDSGFYLCAWSPGQGSGYTFGSGTRLTVV.

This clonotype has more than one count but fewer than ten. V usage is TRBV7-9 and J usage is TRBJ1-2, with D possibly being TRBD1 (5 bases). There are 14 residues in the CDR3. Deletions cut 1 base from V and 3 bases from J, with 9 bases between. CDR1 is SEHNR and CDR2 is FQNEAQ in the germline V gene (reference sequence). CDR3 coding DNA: TGTGCCAGCAGCTTAGATCTACAGGACTATGGCTACACCTTC. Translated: CASSLDLQDYGYTF. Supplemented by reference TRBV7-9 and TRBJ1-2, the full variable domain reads DTGVSQNPRHKITKRGQNVTFRCDPISEHNRLYWYRQTLGQGPEFLTYFQNEAQLEKSRLLSDRFSAERPKGSFSTLEIQRTEQGDSAMYLCASSLDLQDYGYTFGSGTRLTVV.

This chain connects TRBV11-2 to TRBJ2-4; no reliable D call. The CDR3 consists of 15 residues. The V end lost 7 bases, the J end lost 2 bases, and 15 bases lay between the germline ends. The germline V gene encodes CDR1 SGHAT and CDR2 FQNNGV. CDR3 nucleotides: TGTGCCAGCACCCTCTTCCCGCGGACCAAAAACATTCAGTACTTC. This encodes CASTLFPRTKNIQYF.

CDR3 sequence reads: CASSYAGSGETQYF. CDR3 DNA: TGTGCCAGCAGTTACGCCGGGTCAGGAGAGACCCAGTACTTC. J is TRBJ2-5 and V is TRBV6-2 or TRBV6-3; no reliable D call. The V gene's germline CDR1 is MNHEY and CDR2 SVGEGT. Trimming removed 2 bases at V and 4 bases at J, with 11 bases between. The CDR3 loop spans 14 amino acids.

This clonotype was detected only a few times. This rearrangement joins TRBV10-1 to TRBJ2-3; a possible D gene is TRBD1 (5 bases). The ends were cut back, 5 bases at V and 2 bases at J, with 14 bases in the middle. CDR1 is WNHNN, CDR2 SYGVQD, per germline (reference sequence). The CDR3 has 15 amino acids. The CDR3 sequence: CASSSSGMDTDTQYF. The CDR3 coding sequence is TGCGCCAGCAGTTCATCAGGGATGGACACAGATACGCAGTATTTT.

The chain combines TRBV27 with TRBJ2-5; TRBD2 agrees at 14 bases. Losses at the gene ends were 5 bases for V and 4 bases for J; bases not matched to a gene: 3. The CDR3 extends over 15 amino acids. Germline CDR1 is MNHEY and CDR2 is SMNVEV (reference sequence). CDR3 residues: CASSRGLAGAETQYF. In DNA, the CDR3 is TGTGCCAGCAGTAGGGGACTAGCGGGGGCAGAGACCCAGTACTTC.

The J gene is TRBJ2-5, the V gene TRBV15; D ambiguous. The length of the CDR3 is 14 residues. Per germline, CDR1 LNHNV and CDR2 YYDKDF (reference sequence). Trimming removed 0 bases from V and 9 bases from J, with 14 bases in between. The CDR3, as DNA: TGTGCCACCAGCAGAGATGGTCAGGCCTTGGCCCAGTACTTC. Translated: CATSRDGQALAQYF.

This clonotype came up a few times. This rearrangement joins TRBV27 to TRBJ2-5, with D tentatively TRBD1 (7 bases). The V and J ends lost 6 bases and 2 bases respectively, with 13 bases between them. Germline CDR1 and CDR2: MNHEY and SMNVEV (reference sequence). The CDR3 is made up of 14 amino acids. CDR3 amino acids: CASREAGGQETQYF. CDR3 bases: TGTGCCAGCAGGGAAGCAGGGGGGCAAGAGACCCAGTACTTC.